One sample yielded the 3 T cell receptor beta chains listed below, sequenced in a study of T cell responses to AZD1222 COVID-19 vaccine. TCRdb keeps only in-frame clones here, not all; method: immunoSEQ multiplex PCR. The sample includes around 140,000 clones, 75% to 95% seen only once; the top ten take 1.9%. Source: peripheral blood, taken 28 days after the second AZD1222 dose. The receptors were gathered from an adult who received the AZD1222 COVID-19 vaccine.

The chain has TRBV18 and TRBJ1-2; D possibly corresponds to TRBD1 (5 bases). Germline V gene lookup returns CDR1 KGHSH and CDR2 LQKENI. Trimming pared 5 bases from V and 6 bases from J, leaving 10 bases between. The CDR3 has 12 amino acids. This CDR3 reads CASSSGTDGYTF. As DNA, the CDR3 is TGTGCCAGCTCAAGCGGGACTGATGGCTACACCTTC.

The chain employs TRBV4-3 and TRBJ2-1; TRBD1 is a possible D gene (5 bases). This CDR3 comprises 17 residues. With 1 base removed from V and 6 bases from J, the gap between germline ends came to 19 bases. CDR1 LGHNA and CDR2 YSLEER come from the germline V gene. CDR3: CASSQGLGQGGSNEQFF. The CDR3 nucleotides read TGCGCCAGCAGCCAAGGGCTCGGGCAGGGTGGGTCCAATGAGCAGTTCTTC.

This chain links TRBV19 with TRBJ1-5; unclear D gene. Germline CDR1 is LNHDA and CDR2 is SQIVND (reference sequence). V was clipped by 9 bases and J by 1 base, with 13 bases between them. This CDR3 has 14 residues. CDR3 DNA sequence: TGTGCCAGCGGGCCGCAAGGGAGCAATCAGCCCCAGCATTTT. Its protein product is CASGPQGSNQPQHF.